These 17 T cell receptor beta chains originate from one sample sequenced in a study of blood T cell repertoires in COVID-19. TCRdb's table, derived via immunoSEQ multiplex PCR, lists solely in-frame clones and lacks some. The top ten hold roughly 40% of the sample, which has approximately 80,000 clones, under 90% seen once. The sample was peripheral blood. The receptor source for this set is an elderly man with acute or convalescent COVID-19.

The chain combines TRBV5-1 with TRBJ1-4, with D hard to call. V shed 4 bases and J shed 7 bases, with 26 bases lying between them. The CDR3 is made up of 18 amino acids. CDR1 SGHRS and CDR2 YFSETQ come from the germline V gene. CDR3 sequence reads: CASSLRTVNQELGEKLFF. CDR3 coding DNA: TGCGCCAGCAGCCTCAGGACTGTGAACCAGGAGCTCGGTGAAAAACTGTTTTTT.

The chain is built from TRBV19 and TRBJ2-6; 9 nucleotides match TRBD1. Germline CDR1 and CDR2: LNHDA and SQIVND (reference sequence). The V and J ends lost 5 bases and 2 bases, in that order; junction bases with no gene match: 7. The CDR3 loop spans 17 amino acids. The chain's CDR3 is CASSPQRQGAGANVLTF. The CDR3 DNA sequence: TGTGCCAGTAGTCCCCAGAGACAGGGGGCTGGGGCCAACGTCCTGACTTTC.

The chain links TRBV7-9 to TRBJ2-2, with 16 bases identical to TRBD2. V gave up 5 bases and J gave up 7 bases; unmatched junction bases: 7. The length of the CDR3 is 17 residues. Germline V gene data show CDR1 as SEHNR and CDR2 as FQNEAQ (reference sequence). The CDR3 spells CASSGTSGRAIYGELFF. DNA for the CDR3: TGTGCCAGCAGCGGGACTAGCGGGAGGGCGATATACGGGGAGCTGTTTTTT.

The CDR3, as DNA: TGTGCCAGTAGTAAGCTCTTACAGGGTTCGGCCTACAATGAGCAGTTCTTC. As protein: CASSKLLQGSAYNEQFF. The V gene is TRBV19, the J gene TRBJ2-1; D is perhaps TRBD1 (6 bases). Germline values: CDR1 LNHDA, CDR2 SQIVND (reference sequence). The V end lost 4 bases, the J end lost 2 bases, and 18 bases lay between the germline ends. This CDR3 comprises 17 residues.

This clone appeared a single time. Other DNA sequences within the sample encode an identical CDR3. This sequence joins TRBV6-5 and TRBJ1-5; D call uncertain. V gave up 6 bases and J gave up 1 base, with 7 bases separating them. This CDR3 spans 13 amino acids. The V gene's germline CDR1 is MNHEY and CDR2 SVGAGI. The CDR3 loop is CASSQRSNQPQHF. CDR3 in DNA: TGTGCCAGCAGCCAGAGGAGCAATCAGCCCCAGCATTTT.

This clone was found a few times. The V and J genes are TRBV28 and TRBJ2-1; perhaps TRBD2 as D (6 bases). Germline loops: CDR1 MDHEN, CDR2 SYDVKM. The length of the CDR3 is 14 residues. The V gene lost 10 bases and the J gene lost 8 bases, with 21 bases spanning the gap. CDR3 in amino acids: CAIPSSRDSDEQFF. For the CDR3, the DNA is TGTGCCATCCCGAGCAGCCGGGACTCCGATGAGCAGTTCTTC.

In the case of this clone: In the same sample, other DNA sequences code for this CDR3. This chain links TRBV6-1 with TRBJ2-7; 8 positions match TRBD1. Germline V CDR1 and CDR2: MNHNS, SASEGT. The CDR3 spans 15 residues. Trimming took 1 base from V and 4 from J; bases not matched to a gene: 6. Here the CDR3 reads CASSEGWTGKYEQYF. CDR3 nucleotide sequence: TGTGCCAGCAGTGAAGGTTGGACAGGGAAATACGAGCAGTACTTC.

The genes are TRBV28 and TRBJ1-3; 12 positions match TRBD1. The germline V gene has CDR1 MDHEN and CDR2 SYDVKM. V dropped 5 bases and J dropped 0; count of bases not matched to a gene: 11. This CDR3 has 19 residues. CDR3 nucleotide sequence: TGTGCCAGCAGTCAATCCCGGGACAGGGGGCACAGCTCTGGAAACACCATATATTTT. This gives the protein CASSQSRDRGHSSGNTIYF.

This chain links TRBV7-9 with TRBJ2-3, with D possibly matching TRBD1 (6 bases). CDR1 SEHNR and CDR2 FQNEAQ come from the germline V gene (reference sequence). The CDR3 has 17 residues. V dropped 0 bases and J dropped 1 base, with 14 bases sitting between them. CDR3 in DNA: TGTGCCAGCAGCTTAGCGAAACAGGGTTGGGGCACAGATACGCAGTATTTT. As protein: CASSLAKQGWGTDTQYF.

The gene calls are TRBV7-9 and TRBJ2-7, with unresolved D. The CDR3 has 14 amino acids. The germline CDR1 and CDR2 sequences are SEHNR and FQNEAQ (reference sequence). Between the trimmed V and J ends, which lost 1 base and 1 base, there was a span of 8 bases. CDR3 amino acids: CASSLELKSYEQYF. CDR3 bases: TGTGCCAGCAGCTTAGAACTCAAATCCTACGAGCAGTACTTC. The whole variable domain, remainder taken from reference TRBV7-9 and TRBJ2-7, is DTGVSQNPRHKITKRGQNVTFRCDPISEHNRLYWYRQTLGQGPEFLTYFQNEAQLEKSRLLSDRFSAERPKGSFSTLEIQRTEQGDSAMYLCASSLELKSYEQYFGPGTRLTVT.

This chain uses TRBV2 with TRBJ2-2, with D tentatively TRBD1 (6 bases). CDR3 size: 15 residues. Trimming removed 3 bases at V and 8 bases at J, with 16 bases between. The germline gives CDR1 SNHLY, CDR2 FYNNEI. CDR3 sequence: CASSENRAHEGELFF. Here the CDR3 DNA reads TGTGCCAGCAGTGAGAACAGGGCTCACGAAGGGGAGCTGTTTTTT.

V usage is TRBV18 and J usage is TRBJ2-5, with D possibly being TRBD1 (6 bases). Deletions cut 3 bases from V and 1 base from J, with 12 bases between. Germline V gene sequence: CDR1 KGHSH, CDR2 LQKENI. The CDR3 consists of 15 residues. The CDR3 loop is CASSPRGAAQETQYF. In DNA form, the CDR3 reads TGTGCCAGCTCACCCAGGGGAGCGGCCCAAGAGACCCAGTACTTC. Filled out from reference TRBV18 and TRBJ2-5, the complete variable domain reads NAGVMQNPRHLVRRRGQEARLRCSPMKGHSHVYWYRQLPEEGLKFMVYLQKENIIDESGMPKERFSAEFPKEGPSILRIQQVVRGDSAAYFCASSPRGAAQETQYFGPGTRLLVL.

The rearrangement joins TRBV3-1 (or the pseudogene TRBV3-2) to TRBJ2-7; TRBD2 might be the D (5 bases). This CDR3 comprises 15 residues. Germline V lookup: CDR1 LGHDT, CDR2 YNNKEL (reference sequence). Trimming left V 0 bases short and J 3 bases short, with 12 bases between. CDR3 sequence reads: CASSQDRGKGYEQYF. The CDR3 region has the DNA TGTGCCAGCAGCCAAGACCGAGGGAAGGGCTACGAGCAGTACTTC.

This clone occurred a few times. The chain has TRBV30 and TRBJ1-6; a weak D match, TRBD1 (6 bases). The CDR3 covers 17 residues. Germline CDR1 is GTSNPN and CDR2 is SVGIG (reference sequence). V was pared by 5 bases and J by 4 bases, with 21 bases between. CDR3 amino acids: CAWRRTTGMGYNSPLHF. The CDR3 region has the DNA TGTGCCTGGCGCCGCACCACAGGGATGGGGTATAATTCACCCCTCCACTTT.

The rearrangement joins TRBV4-2 to TRBJ2-2; TRBD1 matches at 8 bases. In germline, CDR1 is LGHNA, CDR2 YNFKEQ. CDR3 length equals 17 residues. Trimming at V came to 2 bases and at J to 0 bases, leaving 5 bases not matched to a gene. The CDR3 bases are TGTGCCAGCAGCCAACGGGGGACAGGAGCGAACACCGGGGAGCTGTTTTTT. It translates to CASSQRGTGANTGELFF.

The J gene is TRBJ2-6, the V gene TRBV18, with D perhaps matching TRBD1 (5 bases). This CDR3 has 17 residues. V was clipped by 1 base and J by 0 bases, with 10 bases between them. Germline V gene sequence: CDR1 KGHSH, CDR2 LQKENI. The CDR3 bases are TGTGCCAGCTCACCACAGGGGCTGCCCTCTGGGGCCAACGTCCTGACTTTC. Its protein product is CASSPQGLPSGANVLTF.

The chain couples TRBV6-5 to TRBJ2-3; D gene uncertain. V lost 5 bases to trimming and J lost 0 bases, with 12 bases between them. CDR1 and CDR2 (germline): MNHEY, SVGAGI. This CDR3 contains 15 residues. The CDR3 reads CASSQNSPSTDTQYF. The CDR3 coding sequence is TGTGCCAGCAGTCAAAACAGCCCTAGCACAGATACGCAGTATTTT.